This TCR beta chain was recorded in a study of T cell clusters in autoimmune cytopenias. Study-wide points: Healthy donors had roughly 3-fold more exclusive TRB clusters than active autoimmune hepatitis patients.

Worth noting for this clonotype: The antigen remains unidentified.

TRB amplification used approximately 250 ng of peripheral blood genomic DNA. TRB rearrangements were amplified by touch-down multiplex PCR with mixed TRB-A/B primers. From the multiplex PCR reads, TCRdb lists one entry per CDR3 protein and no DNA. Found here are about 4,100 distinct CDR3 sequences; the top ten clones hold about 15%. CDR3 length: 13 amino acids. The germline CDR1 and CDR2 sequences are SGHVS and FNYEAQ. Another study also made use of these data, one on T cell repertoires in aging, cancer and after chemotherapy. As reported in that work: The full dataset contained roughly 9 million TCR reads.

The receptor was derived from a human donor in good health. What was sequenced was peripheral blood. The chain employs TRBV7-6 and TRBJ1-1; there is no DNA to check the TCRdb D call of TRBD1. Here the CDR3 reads CASSSQQGIGAFF.